The 12 T cell receptor beta chains listed next were all sequenced from one sample in a study of shared clonotypes between healthy human individuals. The repertoire was sequenced with immunoSEQ multiplex PCR; TCRdb's copy has only in-frame clones and lacks some. The table includes about 870,000 clones, 80% to 95% detected once. Terminally differentiated effector memory CD45RA+ cells were left out of the naive CD8 fraction, which was CD45RO-negative and positively selected for CCR7. The sample was naive CD8+ T cells sorted from blood. These receptors originate from a man aged 30 to 39 in good health.

V and J are TRBV6-1 and TRBJ1-5, with D possibly matching TRBD1 (5 bases). The germline V gene encodes CDR1 MNHNS and CDR2 SASEGT. Trimming pared 2 bases from V and 2 bases from J, leaving 10 bases between. The CDR3 has 15 amino acids. This CDR3 is CASSEFGTGNQPQHF. The CDR3 DNA is TGTGCCAGCAGTGAATTTGGGACTGGCAATCAGCCCCAGCATTTT.

The J gene is TRBJ2-7, the V gene TRBV29-1; 14 bases fit TRBD2. Unmatched junction bases numbered 15, after V lost 0 bases and J lost 2 bases. Germline loops: CDR1 SQVTM, CDR2 ANQGSEA. This CDR3 has 20 residues. The CDR3 loop reads CSVEDPSGTSGSSSTYEQYF. The CDR3 coding sequence is TGCAGCGTTGAAGATCCTTCCGGGACTAGCGGGAGTTCTTCCACCTACGAGCAGTACTTC.

The chain carries TRBV5-6 and TRBJ2-7, with D possibly being TRBD2 (6 bases). Germline-derived CDR1 and CDR2 are SGHDT and YYEEEE. Trimming stripped 0 bases from V and 0 bases from J, with 10 bases between. CDR3 length: 15 amino acids. This CDR3 reads CASSLGGGDSYEQYF. The CDR3 DNA follows: TGTGCCAGCAGCTTGGGGGGAGGCGACTCCTACGAGCAGTACTTC.

The gene calls are TRBV5-4 and TRBJ2-1; 7 bases agree with TRBD2. V gave up 4 bases and J gave up 9 bases; unmatched junction bases: 4. The CDR3 consists of 12 residues. Looked up from germline, CDR1 is SGHNT and CDR2 is YYREEE (reference sequence). This chain's CDR3 is CASSDSGFEQFF. The CDR3 nucleotides are TGTGCCAGCAGCGATAGCGGGTTTGAGCAGTTCTTC.

The chain links TRBV11-2 to TRBJ2-7; TRBD2 agrees at 9 bases. The CDR3 totals 17 residues. The ends lost 6 bases at V and 2 bases at J; junction bases unmatched: 14. CDR1 is SGHAT, CDR2 FQNNGV, per germline. The CDR3 DNA follows: TGTGCCAGCAGTTCCACGATGACCGGGACTAGCCCCTACGAGCAGTACTTC. Translation: CASSSTMTGTSPYEQYF.

The chain uses TRBV9 and TRBJ2-7, with 10 bases lining up with TRBD2. Germline values: CDR1 SGDLS, CDR2 YYNGEE. V was clipped by 4 bases and J by 3 bases; unmatched bases: 4. The CDR3 is 14 amino acids. The CDR3 DNA reads as TGTGCCAGCAGCTTTACTAGCGGGGACTACGAGCAGTACTTC. Translating it yields CASSFTSGDYEQYF.

The J gene is TRBJ2-1, the V gene TRBV28, with 9 bases fitting TRBD2. Trimming cost V 3 bases and J 14 bases; bases outside gene matches: 8. Germline V gives CDR1 MDHEN, CDR2 SYDVKM. The CDR3 totals 13 residues. CDR3 region: CASSFRGGRVEFF. CDR3 nucleotides: TGTGCCAGCAGTTTCCGTGGCGGGAGGGTTGAGTTCTTC.

The V call is TRBV9, the J call TRBJ2-7; D is unresolved. Trimming shortened V by 6 bases and J by 3 bases, and 13 bases separated the two germline ends. The length of the CDR3 is 13 residues. The germline V gene encodes CDR1 SGDLS and CDR2 YYNGEE. This CDR3 reads CASISDQNYEQYF. CDR3 DNA: TGTGCCAGCATTTCTGACCAGAACTACGAGCAGTACTTC.

This chain uses TRBV9 with TRBJ2-3; tentative D call: TRBD2 (6 bases). Trimming pared 0 bases from V and 2 bases from J, leaving 13 bases between. Per the germline V gene, CDR1 is SGDLS and CDR2 is YYNGEE. This CDR3 is built from 16 residues. The CDR3 DNA is TGTGCCAGCAGCGTAGGAGCGCCTAGCGCCACAGATACGCAGTATTTT. It translates to CASSVGAPSATDTQYF. The full variable domain, rest sourced from reference TRBV9 and TRBJ2-3, is DSGVTQTPKHLITATGQRVTLRCSPRSGDLSVYWYQQSLDQGLQFLIQYYNGEERAKGNILERFSAQQFPDLHSELNLSSLELGDSALYFCASSVGAPSATDTQYFGPGTRLTVL.

V gene TRBV30 combines with J gene TRBJ2-1; no firm D call. The ends were cut back, 3 bases at V and 4 bases at J, with 4 bases in the middle. Germline CDR1 and CDR2: GTSNPN and SVGIG (reference sequence). The CDR3 covers 11 residues. For the CDR3, the DNA is TGTGCCTGGAGGCATTACAATGAGCAGTTCTTC. Its protein is CAWRHYNEQFF.

The chain joins TRBV7-2 to TRBJ1-3, with 7 positions matching TRBD1. The germline V gene encodes CDR1 SGHTA and CDR2 FQGNSA. The CDR3 is 16 amino acids. V shed 5 bases and J 1 base; nucleotides not matched to a gene: 8. Here the CDR3 DNA reads TGTGCCAGCAGCCTAGACAGGGCCCCATCTGGAAACACCATATATTTT. Protein sequence: CASSLDRAPSGNTIYF.

This rearrangement joins TRBV7-9 to TRBJ2-1; D might be TRBD1 or TRBD2, each matching 5 bases. The CDR3 consists of 16 residues. Trimming took off 5 bases at V and 0 bases at J, with 14 bases between the two ends. Germline V gives CDR1 SEHNR, CDR2 FQNEAQ (reference sequence). For the CDR3, the DNA is TGTGCCAGCAGCCCTACCGGGACCCACTCCTACAATGAGCAGTTCTTC. It is translated as CASSPTGTHSYNEQFF.